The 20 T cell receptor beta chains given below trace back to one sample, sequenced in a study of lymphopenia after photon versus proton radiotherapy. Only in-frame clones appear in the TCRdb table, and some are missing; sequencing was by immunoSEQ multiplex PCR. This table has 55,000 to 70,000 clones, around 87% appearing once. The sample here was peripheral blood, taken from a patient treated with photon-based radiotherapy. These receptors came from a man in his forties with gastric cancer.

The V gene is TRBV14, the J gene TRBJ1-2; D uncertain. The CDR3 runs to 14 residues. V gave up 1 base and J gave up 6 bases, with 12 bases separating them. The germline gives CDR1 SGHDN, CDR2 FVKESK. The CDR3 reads CASSQAVGMDGYTF. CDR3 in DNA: TGTGCCAGCAGCCAAGCAGTAGGGATGGATGGCTACACCTTC. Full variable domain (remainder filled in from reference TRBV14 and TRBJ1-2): EAGVTQFPSHSVIEKGQTVTLRCDPISGHDNLYWYRRVMGKEIKFLLHFVKESKQDESGMPNNRFLAERTGGTYSTLKVQPAELEDSGVYFCASSQAVGMDGYTFGSGTRLTVV.

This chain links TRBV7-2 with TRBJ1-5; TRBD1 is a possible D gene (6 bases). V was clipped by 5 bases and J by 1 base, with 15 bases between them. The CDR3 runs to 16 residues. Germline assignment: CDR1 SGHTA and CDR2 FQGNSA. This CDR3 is CASSPGTPISNQPQHF. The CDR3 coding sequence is TGTGCCAGCAGCCCGGGGACACCGATAAGCAATCAGCCCCAGCATTTT.

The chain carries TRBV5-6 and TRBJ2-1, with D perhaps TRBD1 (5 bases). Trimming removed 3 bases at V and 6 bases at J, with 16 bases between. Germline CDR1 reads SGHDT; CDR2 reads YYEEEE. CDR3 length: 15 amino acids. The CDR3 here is CASSSQGPLLNEQFF. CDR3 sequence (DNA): TGTGCCAGCAGCTCTCAGGGCCCACTCCTCAATGAGCAGTTCTTC.

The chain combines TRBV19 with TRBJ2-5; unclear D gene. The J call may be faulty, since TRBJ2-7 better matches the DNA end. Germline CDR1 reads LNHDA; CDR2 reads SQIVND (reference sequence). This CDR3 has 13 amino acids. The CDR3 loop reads CASSMGIFYEQYF. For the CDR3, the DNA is TGTGCCAGTAGTATGGGCATCTTCTACGAGCAGTACTTC.

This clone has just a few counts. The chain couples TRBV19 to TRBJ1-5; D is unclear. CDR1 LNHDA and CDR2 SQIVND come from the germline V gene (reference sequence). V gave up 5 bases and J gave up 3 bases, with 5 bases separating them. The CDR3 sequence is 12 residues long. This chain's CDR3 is CASSEYNQPQHF. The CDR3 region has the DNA TGTGCCAGTAGTGAGTACAATCAGCCCCAGCATTTT.

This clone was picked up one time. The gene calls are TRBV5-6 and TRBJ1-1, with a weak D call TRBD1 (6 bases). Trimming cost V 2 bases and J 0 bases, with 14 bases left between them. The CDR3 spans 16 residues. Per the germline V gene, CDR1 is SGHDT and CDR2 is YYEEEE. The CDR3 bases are TGTGCCAGCAGCTTAACAGCCGCAGGGGTGAACACTGAAGCTTTCTTT. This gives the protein CASSLTAAGVNTEAFF.

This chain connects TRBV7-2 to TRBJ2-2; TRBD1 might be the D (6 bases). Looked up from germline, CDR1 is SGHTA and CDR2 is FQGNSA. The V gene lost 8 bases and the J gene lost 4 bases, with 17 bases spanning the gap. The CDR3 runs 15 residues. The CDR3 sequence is CASPRAQGFTGELFF. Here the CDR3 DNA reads TGTGCCAGCCCCCGGGCGCAGGGGTTCACCGGGGAGCTGTTTTTT.

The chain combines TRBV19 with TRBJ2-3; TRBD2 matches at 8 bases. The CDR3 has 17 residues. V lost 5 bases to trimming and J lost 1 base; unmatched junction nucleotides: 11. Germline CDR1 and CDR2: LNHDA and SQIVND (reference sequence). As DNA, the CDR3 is TGTGCCAGTAGTGGGGGCCGGGGAGCGGGGGGCACAGATACGCAGTATTTT. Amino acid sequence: CASSGGRGAGGTDTQYF.

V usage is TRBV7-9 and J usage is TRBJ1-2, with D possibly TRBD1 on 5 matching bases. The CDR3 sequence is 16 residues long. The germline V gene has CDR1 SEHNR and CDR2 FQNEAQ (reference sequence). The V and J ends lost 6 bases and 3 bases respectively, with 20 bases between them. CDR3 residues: CASSHGGVLLHYGYTF. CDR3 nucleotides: TGTGCCAGCAGTCATGGGGGGGTCTTACTTCACTATGGCTACACCTTC.

CDR3 sequence: CASSIPQGEYTEAFF. CDR3 coding DNA: TGTGCCAGTAGTATCCCCCAGGGGGAGTACACTGAAGCTTTCTTT. This chain links TRBV19 with TRBJ1-1; 7 positions match TRBD1. The length of the CDR3 is 15 residues. Per the germline V gene, CDR1 is LNHDA and CDR2 is SQIVND (reference sequence). With V trimmed by 3 bases and J by 3 bases, 7 bases remained unmatched.

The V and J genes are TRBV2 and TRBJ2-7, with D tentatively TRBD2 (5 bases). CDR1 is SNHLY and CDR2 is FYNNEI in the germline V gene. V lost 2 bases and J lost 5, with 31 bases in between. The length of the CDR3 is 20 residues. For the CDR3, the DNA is TGTGCCAGCAGTGAACCGCGAGTGGTCCGGACTTCCCGACCCGTCCACGAGCAGTACTTC. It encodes CASSEPRVVRTSRPVHEQYF.

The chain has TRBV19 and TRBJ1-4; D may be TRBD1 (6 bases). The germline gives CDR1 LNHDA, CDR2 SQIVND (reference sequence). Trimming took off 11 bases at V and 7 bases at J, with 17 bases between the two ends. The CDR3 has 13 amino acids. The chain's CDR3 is CASSWTAREKLFF. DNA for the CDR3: TGTGCCTCCTCATGGACAGCACGTGAAAAACTGTTTTTT.

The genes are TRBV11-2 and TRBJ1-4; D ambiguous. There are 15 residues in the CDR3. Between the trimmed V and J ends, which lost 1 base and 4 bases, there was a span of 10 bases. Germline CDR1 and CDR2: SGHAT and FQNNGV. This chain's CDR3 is CASSLGGSFNEKLFF. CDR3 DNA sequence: TGTGCCAGCAGCTTAGGCGGCAGTTTTAATGAAAAACTGTTTTTT.

CDR3 DNA: TGTGCCAGCAGCTTGGAGGGGGAGCAGTACTTC. Protein product: CASSLEGEQYF. The rearrangement uses TRBV5-6 and TRBJ2-7; D is perhaps TRBD1 (5 bases). The CDR3 is 11 amino acids. Germline V lookup: CDR1 SGHDT, CDR2 YYEEEE. The ends were cut back, 0 bases at V and 7 bases at J, with 5 bases in the middle.

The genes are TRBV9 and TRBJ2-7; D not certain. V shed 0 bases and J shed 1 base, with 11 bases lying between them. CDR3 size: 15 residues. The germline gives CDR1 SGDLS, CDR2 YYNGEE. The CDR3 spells CASSVGPADSYEQYF. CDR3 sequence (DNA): TGTGCCAGCAGCGTAGGGCCGGCGGATTCCTACGAGCAGTACTTC.

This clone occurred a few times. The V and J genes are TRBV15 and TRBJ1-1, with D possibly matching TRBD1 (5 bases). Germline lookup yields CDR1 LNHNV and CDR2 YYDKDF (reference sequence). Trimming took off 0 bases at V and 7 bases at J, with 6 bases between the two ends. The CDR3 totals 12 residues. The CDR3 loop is CATSRDTGEAFF. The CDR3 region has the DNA TGTGCCACCAGCAGAGATACAGGTGAAGCTTTCTTT.

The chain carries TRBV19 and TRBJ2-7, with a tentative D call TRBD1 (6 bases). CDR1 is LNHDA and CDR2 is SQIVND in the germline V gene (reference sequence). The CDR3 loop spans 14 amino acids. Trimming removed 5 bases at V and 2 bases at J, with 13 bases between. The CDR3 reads CASSPKQGPYEQYF. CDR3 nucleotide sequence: TGTGCCAGTAGTCCAAAACAGGGTCCCTACGAGCAGTACTTC.

In DNA, the CDR3 is TGCGCCAGCAGCCAAGATCACAACCAAGCGGGGGCAACTAATGAAAAACTGTTTTTT. As protein: CASSQDHNQAGATNEKLFF. The genes are TRBV4-1 and TRBJ1-4; tentatively, D is TRBD1 (5 bases). This CDR3 contains 19 residues. The germline V and J ends were trimmed by 0 bases and 0 bases, with 17 bases remaining between them. Germline V gene data show CDR1 as MGHRA and CDR2 as YSYEKL.

The chain's CDR3 is CASNVRGSTGEQFF. DNA for the CDR3: TGTGCCAGTAACGTAAGGGGATCTACCGGTGAGCAGTTCTTC. The chain recombines TRBV19 with TRBJ2-1, with TRBD1 as a possible D gene (5 bases). This CDR3 comprises 14 residues. The V gene lost 7 bases and the J gene lost 9 bases, with 19 bases spanning the gap. Looked up from germline, CDR1 is LNHDA and CDR2 is SQIVND (reference sequence).

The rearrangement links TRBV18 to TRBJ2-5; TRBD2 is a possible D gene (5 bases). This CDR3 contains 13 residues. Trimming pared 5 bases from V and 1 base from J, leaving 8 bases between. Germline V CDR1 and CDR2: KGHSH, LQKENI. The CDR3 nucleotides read TGTGCCAGCTCAGGACTCCGCCAAGAGACCCAGTACTTC. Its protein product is CASSGLRQETQYF.